There are many counts of the clone carrying this T cell receptor (beta chain). Its antigen remains unknown. This specimen comes from a study of regulatory T cells in long-lasting Graves disease. Study-level information: Under 3 months of antithyroid drugs had been taken by newly diagnosed Graves' patients. Study conclusions and caveats: Persistent disease was associated with favored TRBV28 usage and with favored use of TRBJ1-2 and TRBJ2-5.

Trimming left V 4 bases short and J 3 bases short, with 13 bases between. Germline V gene data show CDR1 as SGHRS and CDR2 as YFSETQ. The CDR3 is 14 amino acids. The authors built TCR beta libraries using iRepertoire HTBI primers and Arm-PCR of CDR3 regions. TCRdb recomputed calls from the multiplex PCR reads with MiXCR, one row per CDR3 protein. The sample contains 250,000 or so distinct CDR3 sequences, approximately 18% of which appear only once. The time point was: newly diagnosed GD, antithyroid drugs for less than 3 months. Scientists built the TCR library using RNA that was extracted from PBMCs. The same specimen was also included in a second study, on T cells in Graves' hyperthyroidism and ophthalmopathy. From that second work: Patients were excluded for uncontrolled infection, other autoimmune disease, pregnancy or lactation. From stable hyperthyroidism, ophthalmopathy was set apart by a 13 V-J model.

The receptor's source is a woman in her 30s with Graves disease. The sequenced sample was peripheral blood mononuclear cells (PBMCs), obtained at new diagnosis, from a patient treated with antithyroid drugs. The chain uses TRBV5-1 and TRBJ1-1; D is uncertain. CDR3 bases: TGCGCCAGCAGCCCGAAGGGCCTTCACACTGAAGCTTTCTTT. As protein: CASSPKGLHTEAFF.